Only a few counts were recorded for the clone carrying this TCR beta chain. TCRdb's copy holds only in-frame clones and misses some; the assay was immunoSEQ multiplex PCR. The data show more than 450,000 clones, around 87% seen once. The data stem from a study of blood T cell repertoires in COVID-19. Sequenced material: PBMCs or T cells enriched from blood (not recorded which). The sequence was obtained from a woman between 18 and 29 years old who had recovered from COVID-19.

CDR3 sequence (DNA): TGTGCCAGCAGCTGGGGCCGGGGCTACACCTTC. Translating it yields CASSWGRGYTF. The chain is built from TRBV5-8 and TRBJ1-2; D might be TRBD1 (5 bases). This CDR3 spans 11 amino acids. Germline V CDR1 and CDR2: SGHTS, YDEGEE. Trimming removed 3 bases from V and 8 bases from J, with 8 bases in between.